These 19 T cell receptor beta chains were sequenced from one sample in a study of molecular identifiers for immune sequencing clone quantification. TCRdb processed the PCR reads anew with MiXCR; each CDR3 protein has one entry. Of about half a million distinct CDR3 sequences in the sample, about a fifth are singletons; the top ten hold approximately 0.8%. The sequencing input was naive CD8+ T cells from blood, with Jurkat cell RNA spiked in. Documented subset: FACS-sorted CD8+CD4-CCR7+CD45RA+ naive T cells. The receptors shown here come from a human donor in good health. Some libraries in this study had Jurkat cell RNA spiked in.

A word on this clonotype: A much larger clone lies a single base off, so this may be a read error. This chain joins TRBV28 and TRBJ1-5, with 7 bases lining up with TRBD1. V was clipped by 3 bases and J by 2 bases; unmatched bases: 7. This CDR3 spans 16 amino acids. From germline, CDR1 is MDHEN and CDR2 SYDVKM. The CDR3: CASSLPTGIGNQPQHF. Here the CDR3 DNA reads TGTGCCAGCAGTTTGCCGACAGGGATTGGCAATCAGCCCCAGCATTTT.

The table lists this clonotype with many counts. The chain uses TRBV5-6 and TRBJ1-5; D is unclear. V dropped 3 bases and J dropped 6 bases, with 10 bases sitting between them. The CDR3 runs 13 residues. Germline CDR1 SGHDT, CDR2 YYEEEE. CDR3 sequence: CASSWSPSQPQHF. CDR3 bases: TGTGCCAGCAGCTGGAGTCCGAGTCAGCCCCAGCATTTT.

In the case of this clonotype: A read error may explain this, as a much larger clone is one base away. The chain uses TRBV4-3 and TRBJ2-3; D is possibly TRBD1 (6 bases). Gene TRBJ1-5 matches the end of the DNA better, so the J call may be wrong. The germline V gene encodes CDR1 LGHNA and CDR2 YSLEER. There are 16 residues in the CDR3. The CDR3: CASSRRDTRTTDTQHF. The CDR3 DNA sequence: TGCGCCAGCAGCCGCCGGGACACTAGAACGACAGATACGCAGCATTTT.

CDR3 sequence (DNA): TGTGCCAGCAGCCTATCCCGGGACAGCGAAGAGACCCAGTACTTC. This gives the protein CASSLSRDSEETQYF. This chain joins TRBV3-1 and TRBJ2-5; 7 positions match TRBD1. Germline V CDR1 and CDR2: LGHDT, YNNKEL (reference sequence). The ends lost 4 bases at V and 3 bases at J; junction bases unmatched: 8. This CDR3 contains 15 residues.

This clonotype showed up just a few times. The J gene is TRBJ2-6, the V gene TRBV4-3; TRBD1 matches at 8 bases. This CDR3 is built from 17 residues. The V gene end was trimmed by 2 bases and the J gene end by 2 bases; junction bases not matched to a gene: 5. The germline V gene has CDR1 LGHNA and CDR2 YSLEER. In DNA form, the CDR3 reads TGCGCCAGCAGCCAACCAGGACAGGGACCTGGGGCCAACGTCCTGACTTTC. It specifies CASSQPGQGPGANVLTF.

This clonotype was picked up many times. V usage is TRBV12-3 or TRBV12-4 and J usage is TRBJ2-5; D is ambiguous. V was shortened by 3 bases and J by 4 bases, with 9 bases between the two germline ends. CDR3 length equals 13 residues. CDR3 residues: CASSFGFPETQYF. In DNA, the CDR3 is TGTGCCAGCAGTTTTGGGTTTCCAGAGACCCAGTACTTC.

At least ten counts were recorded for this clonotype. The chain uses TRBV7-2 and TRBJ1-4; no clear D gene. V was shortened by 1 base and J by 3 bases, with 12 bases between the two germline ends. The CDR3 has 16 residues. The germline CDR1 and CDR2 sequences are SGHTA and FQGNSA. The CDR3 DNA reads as TGTGCCAGCAGCTTAGATGTGAGGGCCCCTAATGAAAAACTGTTTTTT. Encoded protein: CASSLDVRAPNEKLFF.

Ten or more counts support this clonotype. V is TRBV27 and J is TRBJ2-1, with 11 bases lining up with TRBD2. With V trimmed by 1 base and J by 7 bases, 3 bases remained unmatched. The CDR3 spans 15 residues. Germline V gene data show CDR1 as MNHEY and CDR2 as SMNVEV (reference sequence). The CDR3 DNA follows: TGTGCCAGCAGTTTATTAGCGGGAGGGCTTAATGAGCAGTTCTTC. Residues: CASSLLAGGLNEQFF.

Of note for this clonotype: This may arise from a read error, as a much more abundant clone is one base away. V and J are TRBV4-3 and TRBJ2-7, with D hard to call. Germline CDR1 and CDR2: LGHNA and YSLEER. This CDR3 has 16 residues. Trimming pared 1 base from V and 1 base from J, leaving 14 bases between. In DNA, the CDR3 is TGCGCCAGCAGCCAAGTTCCCACCGGCAGGTCCTACGAGCAGTACTTC. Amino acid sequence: CASSQVPTGRSYEQYF.

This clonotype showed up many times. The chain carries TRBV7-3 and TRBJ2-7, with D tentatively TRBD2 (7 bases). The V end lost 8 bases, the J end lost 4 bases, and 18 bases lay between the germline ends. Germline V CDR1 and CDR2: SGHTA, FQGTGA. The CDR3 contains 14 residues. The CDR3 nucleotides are TGTGCCAGCTCAGAGGGGGGAGGGCCTTACGAGCAGTACTTC. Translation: CASSEGGGPYEQYF. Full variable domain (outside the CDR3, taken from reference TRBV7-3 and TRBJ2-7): GAGVSQTPSNKVTEKGKYVELRCDPISGHTALYWYRQSLGQGPEFLIYFQGTGAADDSGLPNDRFFAVRPEGSVSTLKIQRTERGDSAVYLCASSEGGGPYEQYFGPGTRLTVT.

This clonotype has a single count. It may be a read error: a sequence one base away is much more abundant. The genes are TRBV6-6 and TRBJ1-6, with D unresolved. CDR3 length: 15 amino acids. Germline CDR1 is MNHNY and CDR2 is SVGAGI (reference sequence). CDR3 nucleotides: TGTGCCGGCAGTTACGACAACTCCTATAATTCACCCCTCCACTTT. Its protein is CAGSYDNSYNSPLHF.

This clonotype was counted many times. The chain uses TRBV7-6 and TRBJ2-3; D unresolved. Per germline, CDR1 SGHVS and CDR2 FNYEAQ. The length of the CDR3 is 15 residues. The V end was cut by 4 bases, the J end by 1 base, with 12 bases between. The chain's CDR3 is CASSWTAERTDTQYF. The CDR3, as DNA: TGTGCCAGCAGCTGGACGGCCGAGCGCACAGATACGCAGTATTTT.

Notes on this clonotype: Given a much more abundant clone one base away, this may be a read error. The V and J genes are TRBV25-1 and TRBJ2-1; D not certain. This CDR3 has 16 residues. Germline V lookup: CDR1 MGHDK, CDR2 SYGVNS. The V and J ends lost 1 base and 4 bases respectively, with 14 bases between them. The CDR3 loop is CASSESGPPTYNEQFF. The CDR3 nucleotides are TGTGCCAGCAGTGAATCCGGCCCACCGACTTACAATGAGCAGTTCTTC.

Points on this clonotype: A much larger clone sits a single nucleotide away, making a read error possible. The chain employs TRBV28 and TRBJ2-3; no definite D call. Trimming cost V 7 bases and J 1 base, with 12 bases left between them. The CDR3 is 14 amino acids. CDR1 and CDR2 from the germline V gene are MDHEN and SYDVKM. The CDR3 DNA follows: TGTGCCAGCACCCTCGGCGGTGGCACAGATACGCAGTATTTT. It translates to CASTLGGGTDTQYF.

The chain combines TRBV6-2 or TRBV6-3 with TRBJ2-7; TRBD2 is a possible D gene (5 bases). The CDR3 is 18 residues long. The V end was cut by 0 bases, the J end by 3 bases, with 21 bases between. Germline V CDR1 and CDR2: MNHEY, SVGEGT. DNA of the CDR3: TGTGCCAGCAGTTACTCGAGGTCGGGGTCTACCCCAATCTACGAGCAGTACTTC. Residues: CASSYSRSGSTPIYEQYF.

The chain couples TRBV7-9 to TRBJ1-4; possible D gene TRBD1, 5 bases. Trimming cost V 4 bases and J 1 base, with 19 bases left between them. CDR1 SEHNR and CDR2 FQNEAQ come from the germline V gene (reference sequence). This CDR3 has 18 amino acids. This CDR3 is CASSYPGRGFETNEKLFF. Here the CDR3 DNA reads TGTGCCAGCAGCTATCCGGGACGGGGGTTCGAAACTAATGAAAAACTGTTTTTT.

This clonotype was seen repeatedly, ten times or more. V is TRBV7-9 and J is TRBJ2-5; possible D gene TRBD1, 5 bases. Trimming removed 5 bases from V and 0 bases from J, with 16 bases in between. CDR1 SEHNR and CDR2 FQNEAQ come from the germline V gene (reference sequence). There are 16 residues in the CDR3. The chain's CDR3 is CASSGLGWGDQETQYF. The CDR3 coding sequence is TGTGCCAGCAGCGGCTTAGGATGGGGCGACCAAGAGACCCAGTACTTC.

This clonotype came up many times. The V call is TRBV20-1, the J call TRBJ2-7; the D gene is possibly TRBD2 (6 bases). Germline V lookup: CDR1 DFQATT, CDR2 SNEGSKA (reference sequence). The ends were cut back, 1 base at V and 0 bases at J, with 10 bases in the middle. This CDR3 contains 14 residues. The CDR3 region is CSARGASASYEQYF. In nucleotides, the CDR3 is TGCAGTGCTAGAGGGGCTAGCGCCTCCTACGAGCAGTACTTC.

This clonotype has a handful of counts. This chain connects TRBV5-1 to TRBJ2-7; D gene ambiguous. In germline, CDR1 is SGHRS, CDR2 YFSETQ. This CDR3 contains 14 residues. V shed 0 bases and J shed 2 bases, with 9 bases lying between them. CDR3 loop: CASSLVSDTYEQYF. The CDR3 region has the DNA TGCGCCAGCAGCTTGGTTTCTGATACCTACGAGCAGTACTTC.